A selection of T cell receptor beta chains follows, all from one sample in a study of cytomegalovirus exposure and HLA in healthy donors. Repertoires were generated with immunoSEQ multiplex PCR, while TCRdb's copy carries only in-frame clones and drops some. The sample includes 95,000 to 150,000 clones, 77% of them seen just once. Sequencing input: PBMCs. These receptors originate from a human donor in good health. CDR3s include the opening cysteine and the closing phenylalanine or tryptophan. The order of the fields is J gene, V gene, D gene, clone size, CDR3 protein, CDR3 DNA. D genes are given only for firm matches. A clone size is listed for some rows: how often the clone was seen (once, few, many), or a class if it is expanded.

TRBJ2-3 | TRBV15 | TRBD2 | . | CATSRGGSGRETDTQYF | TGTGCCACCAGCAGAGGCGGGAGCGGGAGAGAGACAGATACGCAGTATTTT
TRBJ2-7 | TRBV11-2 | TRBD2 | . | CASSSTSGDSYEQYF | TGTGCCAGCAGCTCAACTAGCGGAGACTCCTACGAGCAGTACTTC
TRBJ2-7 | TRBV6-5 | . | . | CASSQPHFGVYEQYF | TGTGCCAGCAGTCAACCTCACTTCGGGGTATACGAGCAGTACTTC
TRBJ2-7 | TRBV5-1 | TRBD1 | few | CASSLFGPSTGRDF | TGCGCCAGCAGCTTGTTCGGGCCTTCGACAGGGCGAGACTTC
TRBJ2-6 | TRBV7-8 | TRBD1 | . | CASSLALQGASGANVLTF | TGTGCCAGCAGCTTAGCCCTACAGGGGGCATCTGGGGCCAACGTCCTGACTTTC
TRBJ2-1 | TRBV2 | TRBD2 | . | CASIPSSGTPEFF | TGTGCCAGCATCCCGAGTAGCGGGACACCGGAGTTCTTC
TRBJ1-5 | TRBV6-6 | TRBD1 | once | CASSYSQGASQPQHF | TGTGCCAGCAGTTACTCCCAGGGGGCGAGTCAGCCCCAGCATTTT
TRBJ1-5 | TRBV2 | . | . | CASSPKALTGSRQPQHF | TGTGCCAGCAGCCCGAAGGCCCTTACAGGGTCGCGGCAGCCCCAGCATTTT
TRBJ2-7 | TRBV30 | . | . | CAWSVLYYEQYF | TGTGCCTGGAGTGTACTGTACTACGAGCAGTACTTC
TRBJ2-1 | TRBV27 | . | . | CASSRGRRGTFNEQFF | TGTGCCAGCAGTAGAGGGCGCCGGGGGACGTTCAATGAGCAGTTCTTC
TRBJ1-1 | TRBV10-2 | TRBD1 | . | CASQGRGTGAGTEAFF | TGCGCCAGCCAAGGGCGGGGCACAGGGGCGGGGACTGAAGCTTTCTTT
TRBJ2-2 | TRBV6-1 | TRBD1 | . | CASSEPGTVTGELFF | TGTGCCAGCAGTGAACCGGGGACAGTTACCGGGGAGCTGTTTTTT
TRBJ2-1 | TRBV11-2 | TRBD2 | . | CASGLAGASSYNEQFF | TGTGCGAGCGGGCTAGCGGGCGCGAGCTCCTACAATGAGCAGTTCTTC
TRBJ2-1 | TRBV10-1 | TRBD2 | . | CASSTSGRAINEQFF | TGCGCCAGCTCGACTAGCGGGAGGGCAATTAATGAGCAGTTCTTC
TRBJ2-5 | TRBV18 | TRBD1 | . | CASSSGEAGGVGTQYF | TGTGCCAGCTCAAGCGGAGAAGCAGGGGGCGTCGGGACCCAGTACTTC
TRBJ2-4 | TRBV2 | TRBD2 | once | CASGSQGLAGGGIQYF | TGTGCCAGCGGTTCGCAGGGACTAGCGGGGGGGGGCATTCAGTACTTC
TRBJ1-5 | TRBV30 | . | few | CAWSITAGQPQHF | TGTGCCTGGAGTATAACCGCCGGGCAGCCCCAGCATTTT
TRBJ1-4 | TRBV6-1 | . | . | CASSFEEKLFF | TGTGCCAGCAGCTTTGAGGAAAAACTGTTTTTT
TRBJ2-7 | TRBV28 | TRBD2 | . | CASSFTGGPAYEQYF | TGTGCCAGCAGTTTTACGGGAGGGCCCGCCTACGAGCAGTACTTC
TRBJ2-7 | TRBV21-1 | . | . | CASSKELGTSGRCVYEQYF | TGTGCCAGCAGCAAAGAATTGGGGACTAGCGGGAGGTGCGTCTACGAGCAGTACTTC
TRBJ2-5 | TRBV5-6 | TRBD1 | few | CASSSDRGAGETQYF | TGTGCCAGCAGCTCGGACAGGGGGGCCGGAGAGACCCAGTACTTC
TRBJ1-1 | TRBV19 | . | . | CASSIGGGMNTEAFF | TGTGCCAGTAGTATAGGGGGCGGCATGAACACTGAAGCTTTCTTT
TRBJ2-1 | TRBV11-1 | TRBD2 | . | CASIQRGSNNEQFF | TGTGCCAGCATTCAGCGGGGGAGCAACAATGAGCAGTTCTTC
TRBJ1-4 | TRBV6-1 | . | . | CASKGGATNEKLFF | TGTGCCAGCAAAGGGGGTGCAACTAATGAAAAACTGTTTTTT
TRBJ2-2 | TRBV7-2 | . | few | CASSFDAGGAAFPELFF | TGTGCCAGCAGCTTTGACGCTGGAGGGGCAGCTTTTCCGGAGCTGTTTTTT
TRBJ2-7 | TRBV5-8 | . | . | CASSPDYYEQYF | TGTGCCAGCAGCCCGGACTACTACGAGCAGTACTTC
TRBJ1-5 | TRBV28 | . | once | CASSPLGIYQDSNQPQHF | TGTGCCAGCAGCCCCCTTGGCATTTACCAAGATAGCAATCAGCCCCAGCATTTT
TRBJ1-1 | TRBV6-6 | . | . | CASGSGTLRNTEAFF | TGTGCCAGCGGATCCGGGACATTGCGGAACACTGAAGCTTTCTTT
TRBJ1-2 | TRBV30 | . | . | CAWDKGQTNGYTF | TGTGCCTGGGATAAAGGACAGACGAATGGCTACACCTTC
TRBJ2-5 | TRBV7-9 | . | . | CASSLSPGSGETQYF | TGTGCCAGCAGCTTAAGCCCGGGATCTGGGGAGACCCAGTACTTC
TRBJ2-7 | TRBV7-9 | . | . | CASSFDYEQYF | TGTGCCAGCAGCTTTGACTACGAGCAGTACTTC
TRBJ2-5 | TRBV5-1 | . | . | CASSPLGRTNQETQYF | TGCGCCAGCAGCCCCCTAGGCAGGACAAATCAAGAGACCCAGTACTTC
TRBJ1-1 | TRBV5-1 | . | few | CASSLGQGQGNTEAFF | TGCGCCAGCAGCTTGGGGCAGGGGCAGGGGAACACTGAAGCTTTCTTT
TRBJ2-1 | TRBV7-3 | TRBD2 | few | CAPTTSGPSYNEQFF | TGTGCCCCCACGACTAGCGGGCCCTCCTACAATGAGCAGTTCTTC
TRBJ2-7 | TRBV25-1 | . | . | CASSETGSYEQYF | TGTGCCAGCAGTGAAACAGGGTCCTACGAGCAGTACTTC
TRBJ1-2 | TRBV5-6 | . | . | CASSLAAITGTGYTF | TGTGCCAGCAGCTTGGCCGCGATTACAGGGACTGGCTACACCTTC
TRBJ1-1 | TRBV5-1 | TRBD1 | . | CASSPPGQGSNTEAFF | TGCGCCAGCAGCCCCCCGGGACAGGGCTCGAACACTGAAGCTTTCTTT
TRBJ1-2 | TRBV28 | TRBD1 | . | CASSQTDRGLGTNYGYTF | TGTGCCAGCAGCCAAACCGACAGGGGGCTAGGGACTAACTATGGCTACACCTTC
TRBJ1-4 | TRBV5-1 | . | few | CASSLFSTNEKLFF | TGCGCCAGCAGCTTGTTCTCAACTAATGAAAAACTGTTTTTT
TRBJ2-2 | TRBV9 | TRBD2 | . | CASSGSGSFLAGELFF | TGTGCCAGCAGCGGTAGCGGGAGTTTCTTAGCGGGGGAGCTGTTTTTT
TRBJ2-6 | TRBV13 | . | . | CASSGRGSGANVLTF | TGTGCCAGCAGCGGGCGGGGCTCTGGGGCCAACGTCCTGACTTTC
TRBJ2-2 | TRBV28 | TRBD1 | . | CASSSQGRHGELFF | TGTGCCAGCAGTTCACAGGGGCGCCACGGGGAGCTGTTTTTT
TRBJ1-1 | TRBV18 | TRBD1 | few | CASSPVTGGSGNTEAFF | TGTGCCAGCTCACCGGTCACAGGGGGGTCGGGGAACACTGAAGCTTTCTTT
TRBJ1-3 | TRBV13 | TRBD1 | few | CASSFRQGRGGNTIYF | TGTGCCAGCAGCTTCAGACAGGGGAGGGGAGGAAACACCATATATTTT
TRBJ1-2 | TRBV2 | . | . | CASSELSSYGYTF | TGTGCCAGCAGTGAATTGAGTAGCTATGGCTACACCTTC
TRBJ2-7 | TRBV2 | . | . | CASSDRDIDEQYF | TGTGCCAGCAGTGACCGGGACATCGACGAGCAGTACTTC
TRBJ2-3 | TRBV4-1 | TRBD2 | once | CASSRPGLAVDTQYF | TGCGCCAGCAGCCGCCCGGGACTAGCAGTTGATACGCAGTATTTT